What follows are 27 T cell receptor beta chains derived from one specimen sequenced in a study of blood T cell repertoires in COVID-19. TCRdb keeps only in-frame clones here, not all; method: immunoSEQ multiplex PCR. This table holds 100,000 or so clones, around 89% found once. Sequenced material: peripheral blood. The origin of the receptors is a human donor with acute or convalescent COVID-19. The donor label of this sample is uncertain.

This rearrangement joins TRBV5-1 to TRBJ2-5; 9 nucleotides line up with TRBD1. There are 14 residues in the CDR3. The germline CDR1 and CDR2 sequences are SGHRS and YFSETQ. The trim removed 4 bases at V and 4 bases at J, leaving 5 bases unmatched. The CDR3 DNA reads TGCGCCAGCAGCGGGGGACAGGGACGAGAGACCCAGTACTTC. It yields the protein CASSGGQGRETQYF.

This chain uses TRBV7-8 with TRBJ1-1, with TRBD1 identical over 9 bases. Germline V gene sequence: CDR1 SGHVS, CDR2 FQNEAQ. The CDR3 consists of 15 residues. The trim removed 2 bases at V and 3 bases at J, leaving 4 bases unmatched. CDR3 in amino acids: CASSLPGQGYTEAFF. CDR3 DNA sequence: TGTGCCAGCAGCTTACCGGGACAGGGATACACTGAAGCTTTCTTT.

The chain uses TRBV30 and TRBJ1-2; D perhaps matches TRBD1 (6 bases). CDR1 is GTSNPN, CDR2 SVGIG, per germline (reference sequence). This CDR3 contains 14 residues. Trimming shortened V by 4 bases and J by 7 bases, and 19 bases separated the two germline ends. CDR3 nucleotides: TGTGCCTGGAATCCAAAGGGGGTCCGGCGTGGCTACACCTTC. Residues: CAWNPKGVRRGYTF.

The chain couples TRBV6-4 to TRBJ2-7, with D uncertain. Trimming pared 4 bases from V and 0 bases from J, leaving 10 bases between. The CDR3 length is 14 residues. The germline gives CDR1 MRHNA, CDR2 SNTAGT. The CDR3 loop reads CASSASPDSYEQYF. The CDR3 DNA is TGTGCCAGCAGTGCTTCCCCAGACTCCTACGAGCAGTACTTC.

The rearrangement uses TRBV7-9 and TRBJ2-1, with 7 bases that match TRBD2. Losses at the gene ends were 2 bases for V and 7 bases for J; bases not matched to a gene: 5. Germline V gene data show CDR1 as SEHNR and CDR2 as FQNEAQ (reference sequence). The CDR3 loop spans 14 amino acids. The CDR3 spells CASSLSGTTNEQFF. In DNA, the CDR3 is TGTGCCAGCAGCTTAAGTGGGACTACGAATGAGCAGTTCTTC.

The chain joins TRBV19 to TRBJ1-2; D uncertain. The CDR3 length is 12 residues. The germline V gene encodes CDR1 LNHDA and CDR2 SQIVND (reference sequence). V dropped 3 bases and J dropped 4 bases, with 6 bases sitting between them. CDR3 bases: TGTGCCAGTAGTATGGCAGTCTATGGCTACACCTTC. The encoded protein is CASSMAVYGYTF.

This chain connects TRBV6-2 or TRBV6-3 to TRBJ1-5, with TRBD1 matching over 9 bases. V lost 5 bases, J lost 4 bases, and 12 bases stayed unmatched. The CDR3 length is 17 residues. Germline-derived CDR1 and CDR2 are MNHEY and SVGEGT. CDR3 sequence (DNA): TGTGCCAGCAGTAGCCCGTTGGGACAGGGAAGTAATCAGCCCCAGCATTTT. It encodes CASSSPLGQGSNQPQHF.

J is TRBJ1-5 and V is TRBV28; D may be TRBD1 (5 bases). The CDR3 covers 15 residues. The germline V and J ends were trimmed by 3 bases and 6 bases, with 15 bases remaining between them. In germline, CDR1 is MDHEN, CDR2 SYDVKM. CDR3 sequence: CASSLARAIAQPQHF. CDR3 nucleotide sequence: TGTGCCAGCAGTTTGGCCAGGGCGATAGCTCAGCCCCAGCATTTT. The full variable domain, in which reference TRBV28 and TRBJ1-5 provide the parts outside the CDR3, is DVKVTQSSRYLVKRTGEKVFLECVQDMDHENMFWYRQDPGLGLRLIYFSYDVKMKEKGDIPEGYSVSREKKERFSLILESASTNQTSMYLCASSLARAIAQPQHFGDGTRLSIL.

The rearrangement links TRBV5-4 to TRBJ2-1; TRBD2 is a possible D gene (5 bases). CDR1 SGHNT and CDR2 YYREEE come from the germline V gene (reference sequence). The CDR3 has 16 amino acids. Trimming took 2 bases from V and 7 from J, leaving 19 bases between them. CDR3 amino acids: CASSFGGPSTWNEQFF. CDR3 DNA: TGTGCCAGCAGCTTTGGCGGGCCATCAACGTGGAATGAGCAGTTCTTC. Full variable domain (outside the CDR3, taken from reference TRBV5-4 and TRBJ2-1): ETGVTQSPTHLIKTRGQQVTLRCSSQSGHNTVSWYQQALGQGPQFIFQYYREEENGRGNFPPRFSGLQFPNYSSELNVNALELDDSALYLCASSFGGPSTWNEQFFGPGTRLTVL.

The chain couples TRBV5-6 to TRBJ2-2, with 11 positions matching TRBD2. The CDR3 length is 16 residues. The J segment lost 5 bases and the V segment lost 5 bases, leaving 8 bases of the junction unmatched. Germline assignment: CDR1 SGHDT and CDR2 YYEEEE. The CDR3 DNA reads TGTGCCAGCAGTTTGCTAGCGGGAGGAGAGACCGGGGAGCTGTTTTTT. Translation gives CASSLLAGGETGELFF. The entire variable domain, with the rest obtained from reference TRBV5-6 and TRBJ2-2, is as follows: DAGVTQSPTHLIKTRGQQVTLRCSPKSGHDTVSWYQQALGQGPQFIFQYYEEEERQRGNFPDRFSGHQFPNYSSELNVNALLLGDSALYLCASSLLAGGETGELFFGEGSRLTVL.

The chain is built from TRBV7-2 and TRBJ2-6; D unresolved. The CDR3 is made up of 13 amino acids. V lost 6 bases and J lost 0, with 3 bases in between. Germline CDR1 is SGHTA and CDR2 is FQGNSA. The CDR3 DNA follows: TGTGCCAGCAGTCACTCTGGGGCCAACGTCCTGACTTTC. The encoded protein is CASSHSGANVLTF. Variable domain in full (rest from reference TRBV7-2 and TRBJ2-6): GAGVSQSPSNKVTEKGKDVELRCDPISGHTALYWYRQSLGQGLEFLIYFQGNSAPDKSGLPSDRFSAERTGGSVSTLTIQRTQQEDSAVYLCASSHSGANVLTFGAGSRLTVL.

The chain joins TRBV23-1 to TRBJ2-1, with a possible D match to TRBD1 (5 bases). TRBV23-1 is assigned to the ORF class and has an uncertain function. The V gene lost 7 bases and the J gene lost 2 bases, with 15 bases spanning the gap. CDR3 size: 15 residues. The CDR3 DNA sequence: TGCGCCAGCAACAACCGTAGGGGCCCCTACAATGAGCAGTTCTTC. Its translation: CASNNRRGPYNEQFF.

The rearrangement links TRBV9 to TRBJ1-2; D gene unclear. Germline-derived CDR1 and CDR2 are SGDLS and YYNGEE. This CDR3 has 16 residues. The V gene lost 4 bases and the J gene lost 0 bases, with 16 bases spanning the gap. CDR3 sequence: CASSPHDFEPNYGYTF. CDR3 coding DNA: TGTGCCAGCAGCCCCCACGACTTTGAGCCTAACTATGGCTACACCTTC.

The chain combines TRBV30 with TRBJ2-2, with D possibly TRBD1 on 6 matching bases. The CDR3 covers 15 residues. V dropped 4 bases and J dropped 3 bases, with 15 bases sitting between them. Per germline, CDR1 GTSNPN and CDR2 SVGIG (reference sequence). CDR3 protein: CAWNQGRLDTGELFF. CDR3 nucleotides: TGTGCCTGGAATCAGGGGCGTTTGGACACCGGGGAGCTGTTTTTT.

CDR3 in amino acids: CATRKLAGVVYEQYF. The CDR3 nucleotides read TGTGCCACCAGGAAACTAGCGGGAGTTGTCTACGAGCAGTACTTC. The V call is TRBV24-1, the J call TRBJ2-7; 11 bases are shared with TRBD2. The CDR3 spans 15 residues. Trimming cost V 7 bases and J 3 bases; bases outside gene matches: 7. From germline, CDR1 is KGHDR and CDR2 SFDVKD.

The J gene is TRBJ1-2, the V gene TRBV5-1; 10 nucleotides agree with TRBD1. Looked up from germline, CDR1 is SGHRS and CDR2 is YFSETQ. The trim removed 4 bases at V and 7 bases at J, leaving 4 bases unmatched. The CDR3 is made up of 13 amino acids. CDR3 sequence: CASSARTGGGYTF. Written as DNA, the CDR3 is TGCGCCAGCAGCGCCCGGACAGGGGGTGGCTACACCTTC.

The chain combines TRBV14 with TRBJ1-2, with a weak D call TRBD1 (5 bases). The V gene lost 8 bases and the J gene lost 8 bases, with 18 bases spanning the gap. The CDR3 extends over 13 amino acids. CDR1 is SGHDN and CDR2 is FVKESK in the germline V gene. This CDR3 reads CASQRSRAEGYTF. In nucleotides, the CDR3 is TGTGCCAGCCAGAGGTCCAGGGCGGAGGGCTACACCTTC.

This clone was observed once. The V gene is TRBV6-5, the J gene TRBJ1-2; no clear D. Germline loops: CDR1 MNHEY, CDR2 SVGAGI. This CDR3 comprises 15 residues. Trimming pared 0 bases from V and 2 bases from J, leaving 10 bases between. CDR3 bases: TGTGCCAGCAGTTACTCGGCGACGCGGAACTATGGCTACACCTTC. Translation: CASSYSATRNYGYTF.

This chain joins TRBV19 and TRBJ1-2, with D maybe TRBD1 (5 bases). CDR3 length: 14 amino acids. Germline CDR1 and CDR2: LNHDA and SQIVND (reference sequence). The V end lost 3 bases, the J end lost 2 bases, and 10 bases lay between the germline ends. CDR3: CASSIGRANYGYTF. CDR3 nucleotides: TGTGCCAGTAGTATTGGCAGGGCCAACTATGGCTACACCTTC.

The chain carries TRBV28 and TRBJ1-5, with 10 bases that match TRBD1. The CDR3 is 16 amino acids. Germline CDR1 reads MDHEN; CDR2 reads SYDVKM. With V trimmed by 2 bases and J by 4 bases, 5 bases remained unmatched. The CDR3 protein is CASSLRDRGINQPQHF. The CDR3 DNA sequence: TGTGCCAGCAGTTTAAGGGACAGGGGCATTAATCAGCCCCAGCATTTT. Variable domain in full (rest from reference TRBV28 and TRBJ1-5): DVKVTQSSRYLVKRTGEKVFLECVQDMDHENMFWYRQDPGLGLRLIYFSYDVKMKEKGDIPEGYSVSREKKERFSLILESASTNQTSMYLCASSLRDRGINQPQHFGDGTRLSIL.

CDR3: CASSGAPGIHEQYF. The CDR3 nucleotides read TGTGCCAGCAGTGGAGCACCGGGTATCCACGAGCAGTACTTC. V usage is TRBV6-1 and J usage is TRBJ2-7; D gene ambiguous. Trimming stripped 4 bases from V and 5 bases from J, with 15 bases between. This CDR3 comprises 14 residues. The germline CDR1 and CDR2 sequences are MNHNS and SASEGT.

This chain links TRBV2 with TRBJ2-3, with TRBD2 matching 7 bases. V trimming: 3 bases; J trimming: 2 bases; junction bases outside the gene matches: 11. CDR1 and CDR2 from the germline V gene are SNHLY and FYNNEI. The CDR3 extends over 17 amino acids. CDR3 DNA: TGTGCCAGCAGTGACATCGGACTAGAGGGACTCACAGATACGCAGTATTTT. It yields the protein CASSDIGLEGLTDTQYF.

The chain carries TRBV18 and TRBJ2-1; TRBD1 aligns across 11 bases. Germline CDR1 KGHSH, CDR2 LQKENI. V was pared by 5 bases and J by 5 bases, with 5 bases of the junction left unmatched. The CDR3 consists of 15 residues. CDR3 loop: CASSGWDRGNNEQFF. The CDR3 DNA is TGTGCCAGCTCAGGTTGGGACAGGGGGAACAATGAGCAGTTCTTC.

The chain recombines TRBV7-9 with TRBJ1-1, with a tentative D call TRBD1 (6 bases). The CDR3 totals 14 residues. The V end was cut by 6 bases, the J end by 0 bases, with 11 bases between. CDR1 and CDR2 from the germline V gene are SEHNR and FQNEAQ (reference sequence). CDR3 DNA sequence: TGTGCCAGCAGACCCGGGACAATGAACACTGAAGCTTTCTTT. It yields the protein CASRPGTMNTEAFF. Full variable domain (missing parts from reference TRBV7-9 and TRBJ1-1): DTGVSQNPRHKITKRGQNVTFRCDPISEHNRLYWYRQTLGQGPEFLTYFQNEAQLEKSRLLSDRFSAERPKGSFSTLEIQRTEQGDSAMYLCASRPGTMNTEAFFGQGTRLTVV.

This rearrangement joins TRBV29-1 to TRBJ2-3; unclear D gene. V lost 7 bases and J 0 bases, leaving 14 bases between the germline ends. Germline CDR1 reads SQVTM; CDR2 reads ANQGSEA. The CDR3 spans 14 residues. The CDR3 DNA reads as TGCAGCGCTGCCACTTCCGCTAGCACAGATACGCAGTATTTT. This translates into CSAATSASTDTQYF.

This chain joins TRBV5-6 and TRBJ1-2; 11 nucleotides align to TRBD1. Looked up from germline, CDR1 is SGHDT and CDR2 is YYEEEE. The CDR3 runs to 17 residues. Losses at the gene ends were 3 bases for V and 0 bases for J; bases not matched to a gene: 7. This CDR3 is CASSSGGGQGANYGYTF. CDR3 nucleotide sequence: TGTGCCAGCAGCTCAGGAGGGGGACAGGGGGCTAACTATGGCTACACCTTC.

This rearrangement joins TRBV6-2 or TRBV6-3 to TRBJ1-5, with D tentatively TRBD1 (5 bases). With 6 bases removed from V and 3 bases from J, the gap between germline ends came to 18 bases. The CDR3 covers 16 residues. Germline assignment: CDR1 MNHEY and CDR2 SVGEGT. In nucleotides, the CDR3 is TGTGCCAGCAGCGAGCCTGTTGGGGCTCACAATCAGCCCCAGCATTTT. Its protein product is CASSEPVGAHNQPQHF.